The 18 T cell receptor beta chains below come from one sample, sequenced in a study of T cell repertoires in cytomegalovirus infection. MiXCR was run by TCRdb on the reads, yielding one entry per CDR3 protein. The sample lists around 320,000 distinct CDR3 sequences; 9.5% were seen once. The specimen sequenced was PBMCs. All receptors come from a human donor in good health (CMV status not recorded). Some clones in this sample may be carry-over from other donors' samples.

This clonotype came up many times. The V call is TRBV7-7, the J call TRBJ2-3; D possibly uses TRBD1 or TRBD2 (6 bases each). The CDR3 is 15 residues long. Germline lookup yields CDR1 SSHAT and CDR2 FNYEAQ (reference sequence). V dropped 5 bases and J dropped 2 bases, with 14 bases sitting between them. DNA of the CDR3: TGTGCCAGCAGCCCCGGGTGGGGGGCCACAGATACGCAGTATTTT. This translates into CASSPGWGATDTQYF.

About this clonotype itself: This could be a read error, since a much larger clone is one nucleotide away. This rearrangement joins TRBV2 to TRBJ2-3; 7 bases line up with TRBD2. CDR1 and CDR2 from the germline V gene are SNHLY and FYNNEI. The V gene end was trimmed by 7 bases and the J gene end by 3 bases; junction bases not matched to a gene: 10. The CDR3 covers 15 residues. The CDR3 DNA reads TGTGCCAGCATGATGGGGGGGAGTCGGACAGATACGCAGTATTTT. This translates into CASMMGGSRTDTQYF. The whole variable domain, remainder taken from reference TRBV2 and TRBJ2-3, is EPEVTQTPSHQVTQMGQEVILRCVPISNHLYFYWYRQILGQKVEFLVSFYNNEISEKSEIFDDQFSVERPDGSNFTLKIRSTKLEDSAMYFCASMMGGSRTDTQYFGPGTRLTVL.

This clonotype was recorded many times. The V and J genes are TRBV7-2 and TRBJ1-2; 9 nucleotides agree with TRBD1. Germline values: CDR1 SGHTA, CDR2 FQGNSA. With 5 bases clipped from V and 7 bases from J, the junction kept 5 bases outside the gene matches. The CDR3 is made up of 13 amino acids. For the CDR3, the DNA is TGTGCCAGCAGCCCCGGACAGGGGCCTGGCTACACCTTC. Amino acids: CASSPGQGPGYTF.

This clonotype was counted at least ten times. The chain links TRBV7-2 to TRBJ2-7; possibly TRBD1 for D (6 bases). Germline CDR1 SGHTA, CDR2 FQGNSA. CDR3 length: 13 residues. Trimming removed 2 bases from V and 5 bases from J, with 10 bases in between. The CDR3: CASSLLGANEQYF. For the CDR3, the DNA is TGTGCCAGCAGCTTACTGGGGGCGAACGAGCAGTACTTC.

The table lists this clonotype with a few counts. The chain joins TRBV28 to TRBJ2-1; D possibly corresponds to TRBD2 (6 bases). The germline V gene has CDR1 MDHEN and CDR2 SYDVKM. The CDR3 spans 19 residues. Trimming stripped 2 bases from V and 5 bases from J, with 25 bases between. DNA of the CDR3: TGTGCCAGCAGTTTAATGAGCATAGGCGGGACCCAGGTCGACAATGAGCAGTTCTTC. Translated: CASSLMSIGGTQVDNEQFF.

This clonotype was seen at least ten times. The rearrangement links TRBV7-2 to TRBJ2-5; D could derive from TRBD1 or TRBD2 (5 bases each). V was trimmed by 0 bases and J by 0 bases, leaving 5 bases between them. The V gene's germline CDR1 is SGHTA and CDR2 FQGNSA. This CDR3 has 14 residues. CDR3 sequence: CASSLAGDQETQYF. In nucleotides, the CDR3 is TGTGCCAGCAGCTTAGCGGGGGACCAAGAGACCCAGTACTTC. The full variable domain, in which reference TRBV7-2 and TRBJ2-5 provide the parts outside the CDR3, is GAGVSQSPSNKVTEKGKDVELRCDPISGHTALYWYRQSLGQGLEFLIYFQGNSAPDKSGLPSDRFSAERTGGSVSTLTIQRTQQEDSAVYLCASSLAGDQETQYFGPGTRLLVL.

CDR3 in amino acids: CASSLGGGNYEQYF. CDR3 in DNA: TGTGCCAGCAGCTTGGGCGGGGGAAACTACGAGCAGTACTTC. The chain carries TRBV7-9 and TRBJ2-7; TRBD2 agrees at 7 bases. The J segment lost 3 bases and the V segment lost 3 bases, leaving 5 bases of the junction unmatched. Germline values: CDR1 SEHNR, CDR2 FQNEAQ (reference sequence). CDR3 size: 14 residues. Variable domain in full (rest from reference TRBV7-9 and TRBJ2-7): DTGVSQNPRHKITKRGQNVTFRCDPISEHNRLYWYRQTLGQGPEFLTYFQNEAQLEKSRLLSDRFSAERPKGSFSTLEIQRTEQGDSAMYLCASSLGGGNYEQYFGPGTRLTVT.

The chain uses TRBV6-5 and TRBJ2-7; tentative D call: TRBD1 (6 bases). Trimming cost V 5 bases and J 4 bases, with 15 bases left between them. The CDR3 covers 14 residues. Germline V lookup: CDR1 MNHEY, CDR2 SVGAGI. The CDR3 here is CASSPRGSGYEQYF. The CDR3 DNA is TGTGCCAGCAGTCCCAGGGGTTCCGGTTACGAGCAGTACTTC.

This clonotype was seen a few times. The V and J genes are TRBV7-2 and TRBJ2-7, with D perhaps TRBD1 or TRBD2 (5 bases each). The V gene lost 5 bases and the J gene lost 6 bases, with 26 bases spanning the gap. From germline, CDR1 is SGHTA and CDR2 FQGNSA. There are 17 residues in the CDR3. CDR3 sequence reads: CASSGGWGREKHREQYF. The CDR3, as DNA: TGTGCCAGCAGCGGGGGATGGGGCAGGGAAAAACATCGCGAGCAGTACTTC.

In its sample, this clonotype was seen many times. The V gene is TRBV6-2 or TRBV6-3, the J gene TRBJ2-7, with D tentatively TRBD1 (7 bases). Germline V lookup: CDR1 MNHEY, CDR2 SVGEGT. This CDR3 has 16 residues. Trimming shortened V by 6 bases and J by 2 bases, and 20 bases separated the two germline ends. Here the CDR3 reads CASRVQGTSFTYEQYF. In DNA form, the CDR3 reads TGTGCCAGCAGGGTACAGGGGACTTCATTTACCTACGAGCAGTACTTC.

This clonotype was picked up many times. The chain has TRBV4-3 and TRBJ2-1, with 7 nucleotides matching TRBD2. Unmatched junction bases numbered 9, after V lost 1 base and J lost 9 bases. CDR1 and CDR2 (germline): LGHNA, YSLEER. This CDR3 has 15 amino acids. For the CDR3, the DNA is TGCGCCAGCAGCCAAGTTGAGCGGGGAGACGGTGAGCAGTTCTTC. It yields the protein CASSQVERGDGEQFF.

The V and J genes are TRBV25-1 and TRBJ2-3; 8 nucleotides line up with TRBD2. Trimming removed 3 bases from V and 3 bases from J; junction bases left unmatched: 8. The CDR3 is 16 amino acids. In germline, CDR1 is MGHDK, CDR2 SYGVNS. The CDR3 loop reads CASSDPSGGRTDTQYF. The CDR3 DNA follows: TGTGCCAGCAGTGATCCCAGCGGGGGCAGAACAGATACGCAGTATTTT.

This clonotype was counted between two and nine times. This sequence joins TRBV4-1 and TRBJ2-7; D possibly corresponds to TRBD1 (7 bases). Germline V gene lookup returns CDR1 MGHRA and CDR2 YSYEKL. V dropped 4 bases and J dropped 3 bases, with 13 bases sitting between them. CDR3 size: 14 residues. DNA for the CDR3: TGCGCCAGCAGCCGGGGCAGGGGGGACTACGAGCAGTACTTC. This sequence encodes CASSRGRGDYEQYF.

Only a few counts were recorded for this clonotype. J is TRBJ2-1 and V is TRBV20-1; 13 nucleotides line up with TRBD2. The CDR3 contains 18 residues. The germline CDR1 and CDR2 sequences are DFQATT and SNEGSKA (reference sequence). The V gene end was trimmed by 2 bases and the J gene end by 1 base; junction bases not matched to a gene: 8. CDR3 sequence reads: CSARHRTSGGMSYNEQFF. CDR3 coding DNA: TGCAGTGCTAGACACCGGACTAGCGGGGGCATGTCCTACAATGAGCAGTTCTTC.

This clonotype was recorded many times. The CDR3 DNA sequence: TGTGCCAGCAGTCCCATGGACAGGGCAGGGGGAGATACGCAGTATTTT. Its protein is CASSPMDRAGGDTQYF. The chain recombines TRBV6-2 or TRBV6-3 with TRBJ2-3, with 8 bases fitting TRBD1. CDR1 and CDR2 (germline): MNHEY, SVGEGT. V trimming: 5 bases; J trimming: 5 bases; junction bases outside the gene matches: 12. The CDR3 loop spans 16 amino acids.

This clonotype was observed a few times. J is TRBJ2-5 and V is TRBV20-1; 9 nucleotides match TRBD2. With V trimmed by 6 bases and J by 5 bases, 7 bases remained unmatched. This CDR3 spans 13 amino acids. Germline assignment: CDR1 DFQATT and CDR2 SNEGSKA (reference sequence). This CDR3 is CSANSGRGETQYF. CDR3 nucleotide sequence: TGCAGTGCAAATAGCGGGAGAGGCGAGACCCAGTACTTC.

This clonotype has only a few counts. As DNA, the CDR3 is TGTGCCAGCAGTGAAGGACGAAGGATGTACGAGCAGTACTTC. Protein: CASSEGRRMYEQYF. V gene TRBV2 combines with J gene TRBJ2-7; D remains ambiguous. With 1 base removed from V and 4 bases from J, the gap between germline ends came to 11 bases. This CDR3 region has 14 residues. Germline assignment: CDR1 SNHLY and CDR2 FYNNEI.

This rearrangement joins TRBV6-5 to TRBJ1-2; the D gene is possibly TRBD1 (6 bases). The CDR3 is 15 residues long. Germline V CDR1 and CDR2: MNHEY, SVGAGI. V was clipped by 2 bases and J by 5 bases, with 15 bases between them. The CDR3 sequence: CASSYTRGAGYGYTF. The CDR3 nucleotides read TGTGCCAGCAGTTACACGAGGGGGGCCGGTTATGGCTACACCTTC.